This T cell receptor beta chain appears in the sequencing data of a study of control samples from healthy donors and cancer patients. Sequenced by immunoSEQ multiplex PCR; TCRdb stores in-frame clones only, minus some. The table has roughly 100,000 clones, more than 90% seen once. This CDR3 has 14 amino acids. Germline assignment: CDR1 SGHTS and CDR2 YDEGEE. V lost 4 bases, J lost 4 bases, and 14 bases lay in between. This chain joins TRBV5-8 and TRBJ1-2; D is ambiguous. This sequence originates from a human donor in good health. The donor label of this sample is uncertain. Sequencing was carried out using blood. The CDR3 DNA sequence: TGTGCCAGCAGCGCCTCGGGTCTCGGCTATGGCTACACCTTC. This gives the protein CASSASGLGYGYTF.